These 24 T cell receptor beta chains were all obtained from the same sample, sequenced in a study of Graves' ophthalmopathy and Graves' hyperthyroidism. Scientists amplified the TCR beta CDR3 regions from RNA transcripts. In the first round, RT-PCR was carried out with HTBI primers, and a multiplex PCR formed the second round. One entry per CDR3 protein, called by TCRdb with MiXCR from the multiplex PCR reads. The sample yields over a million distinct CDR3 sequences, about 35% seen once. Sequencing input: peripheral blood or thyroid tissue (not recorded which). These receptors all stem from an adult man with Graves' hyperthyroidism.

In nucleotides, the CDR3 is TGCAGCGTTGACGTGATGGGGGGAGGGGCGCGTTCTGAAGCTTTCTTT. It yields the protein CSVDVMGGGARSEAFF. The chain joins TRBV29-1 to TRBJ1-1; possible D gene TRBD1, 5 bases. The CDR3 spans 16 residues. Trimming took 3 bases from V and 6 from J, leaving 23 bases between them. The germline V gene encodes CDR1 SQVTM and CDR2 ANQGSEA.

This clonotype has ten or more counts. This chain joins TRBV20-1 and TRBJ1-2, with D possibly matching TRBD1 (5 bases). CDR3 length equals 12 residues. Germline V lookup: CDR1 DFQATT, CDR2 SNEGSKA (reference sequence). The V gene lost 2 bases and the J gene lost 7 bases, with 11 bases spanning the gap. Written as DNA, the CDR3 is TGCAGTGCTAGACTGGGGGACTTTGGCTACACCTTC. It codes for CSARLGDFGYTF.

The chain has TRBV20-1 and TRBJ2-2; 9 bases agree with TRBD1. The CDR3 is 14 residues long. Germline CDR1 reads DFQATT; CDR2 reads SNEGSKA (reference sequence). V shed 5 bases, J shed 4 bases, and the junction held 5 bases outside the gene matches. In DNA, the CDR3 is TGCAGTGCTGGGGACAGGGAGTTCACCGGGGAGCTGTTTTTT. Translation gives CSAGDREFTGELFF.

This chain uses TRBV7-2 with TRBJ2-5, with 8 positions matching TRBD2. Germline lookup yields CDR1 SGHTA and CDR2 FQGNSA. This CDR3 contains 17 residues. The trim removed 4 bases at V and 4 bases at J, leaving 14 bases unmatched. CDR3: CASSSRYTGTRGETQYF. DNA for the CDR3: TGTGCCAGCAGCTCTAGATACACCGGGACTAGAGGAGAGACCCAGTACTTC.

This clonotype showed up just a few times. The CDR3, as DNA: TGTGCCAGCAGCTTATGGCAGGGGTTCCACACCGGGGAGCTGTTTTTT. Translated: CASSLWQGFHTGELFF. V gene TRBV5-4 combines with J gene TRBJ2-2, with D possibly matching TRBD1 (6 bases). Germline V gene data show CDR1 as SGHNT and CDR2 as YYREEE (reference sequence). CDR3 length equals 16 residues. Trimming stripped 2 bases from V and 3 bases from J, with 14 bases between.

J is TRBJ2-5 and V is TRBV25-1, with TRBD2 identical over 7 bases. Germline CDR1 MGHDK, CDR2 SYGVNS. V lost 4 bases, J lost 1 base, and 9 bases stayed unmatched. The CDR3 spans 16 residues. The CDR3 DNA reads as TGTGCCAGCAGTGCACACACCGCGGGGGTCCAAGAGACCCAGTACTTC. This sequence encodes CASSAHTAGVQETQYF.

Here the CDR3 DNA reads TGTGCCAGCAATAAAGACCGGGGCGGATCCTACGAGCAGTACTTC. Its translation is CASNKDRGGSYEQYF. The genes are TRBV6-6 and TRBJ2-7; D may match TRBD1 or TRBD2 (5 bases each). The V end lost 7 bases, the J end lost 1 base, and 17 bases lay between the germline ends. Germline values: CDR1 MNHNY, CDR2 SVGAGI (reference sequence). The CDR3 totals 15 residues.

This clonotype was seen many times. This sequence joins TRBV20-1 and TRBJ2-7, with 10 bases that match TRBD2. The CDR3 is made up of 15 amino acids. Germline V CDR1 and CDR2: DFQATT, SNEGSKA (reference sequence). V trimming: 1 base; J trimming: 5 bases; junction bases outside the gene matches: 8. The CDR3 here is CSARVPLAGRDEQYF. Here the CDR3 DNA reads TGCAGTGCTAGAGTCCCACTAGCGGGACGGGACGAGCAGTACTTC.

This clonotype was counted many times. The rearrangement joins TRBV5-1 to TRBJ2-7; a weak D match, TRBD2 (5 bases). Germline V gene sequence: CDR1 SGHRS, CDR2 YFSETQ. Trimming cost V 3 bases and J 0 bases, with 16 bases left between them. This CDR3 contains 16 residues. This CDR3 is CASSSARDTTSYEQYF. CDR3 bases: TGCGCCAGCAGCTCGGCCCGGGATACGACCTCCTACGAGCAGTACTTC.

This sequence joins TRBV20-1 and TRBJ2-7, with TRBD2 matching 12 bases. The CDR3 contains 15 residues. With 5 bases clipped from V and 2 bases from J, the junction kept 7 bases outside the gene matches. Germline lookup yields CDR1 DFQATT and CDR2 SNEGSKA (reference sequence). The CDR3 reads CSALGTSGPPYEQYF. The CDR3 DNA follows: TGCAGTGCTCTGGGGACTAGCGGGCCACCCTACGAGCAGTACTTC.

At least ten counts were recorded for this clonotype. This chain uses TRBV29-1 with TRBJ1-1; no definite D call. This CDR3 spans 13 amino acids. Trimming removed 3 bases from V and 2 bases from J, with 10 bases in between. Germline values: CDR1 SQVTM, CDR2 ANQGSEA. In DNA form, the CDR3 reads TGCAGCGTTGACTCCACTGGTAACACTGAAGCTTTCTTT. It specifies CSVDSTGNTEAFF.

In this sample, this clonotype turned up a few times. This chain links TRBV30 with TRBJ2-5; D is unclear. CDR1 is GTSNPN and CDR2 is SVGIG in the germline V gene (reference sequence). V lost 3 bases and J lost 1, with 9 bases in between. This CDR3 contains 13 residues. The CDR3 DNA reads as TGTGCCTGGAGGACGGACGTCCAAGAGACCCAGTACTTC. Its translation is CAWRTDVQETQYF.

This chain joins TRBV30 and TRBJ1-1; D not certain. V was cut by 4 bases and J by 5 bases, with 14 bases left in between. CDR1 is GTSNPN, CDR2 SVGIG, per germline (reference sequence). This CDR3 has 13 residues. The chain's CDR3 is CAWTAEGGTEAFF. DNA for the CDR3: TGTGCCTGGACTGCGGAGGGAGGGACTGAAGCTTTCTTT.

The chain employs TRBV19 and TRBJ2-2; 8 bases line up with TRBD2. CDR1 LNHDA and CDR2 SQIVND come from the germline V gene (reference sequence). The CDR3 has 17 residues. V lost 1 base to trimming and J lost 4 bases; unmatched junction nucleotides: 8. The CDR3 here is CASSIGVRGALTGELFF. DNA of the CDR3: TGTGCCAGTAGTATAGGAGTGCGGGGGGCCCTCACCGGGGAGCTGTTTTTT.

The rearrangement uses TRBV12-3 or TRBV12-4 and TRBJ2-7; D might be TRBD1 or TRBD2, each matching 5 bases. The CDR3 runs 13 residues. The V gene lost 7 bases and the J gene lost 3 bases, with 13 bases spanning the gap. The CDR3 nucleotides read TGTGCCAGCAAACTAGGGACCATCTACGAGCAGTACTTC. Its protein is CASKLGTIYEQYF.

The rearrangement uses TRBV12-3 or TRBV12-4 and TRBJ1-6; a possible D gene is TRBD1 (6 bases). This CDR3 region has 15 residues. V shed 2 bases and J shed 3 bases, with 8 bases lying between them. Here the CDR3 reads CASSLNRDYNSPLHF. The CDR3 DNA is TGTGCCAGCAGTTTAAACAGGGACTATAATTCACCCCTCCACTTT.

This sequence joins TRBV6-5 and TRBJ2-2; no clear D. The CDR3 has 13 amino acids. Germline lookup yields CDR1 MNHEY and CDR2 SVGAGI. With 5 bases removed from V and 6 bases from J, the gap between germline ends came to 10 bases. The CDR3 bases are TGTGCCAGCAGTCGACCTGAGGCCGGGGAGCTGTTTTTT. Translated, it gives CASSRPEAGELFF.

This chain uses TRBV11-1 with TRBJ2-1; no firm D call. CDR1 SGHAT and CDR2 FQDESV come from the germline V gene (reference sequence). Trimming shortened V by 8 bases and J by 5 bases, and 4 bases separated the two germline ends. The length of the CDR3 is 10 residues. CDR3 nucleotide sequence: TGTGCCAGCTCAAACAATGAGCAGTTCTTC. This codes for CASSNNEQFF.

This clonotype occurred many times. The V call is TRBV10-3, the J call TRBJ1-2; D might be TRBD1 (6 bases). Between the trimmed V and J ends, which lost 6 bases and 1 base, there was a span of 18 bases. Looked up from germline, CDR1 is ENHRY and CDR2 is SYGVKD. The CDR3 is 16 residues long. CDR3 nucleotides: TGTGCCATCAGCGATTTGTGGACAGACAATAACTATGGCTACACCTTC. It yields the protein CAISDLWTDNNYGYTF.

In its sample, this clonotype was seen many times. The chain combines TRBV27 with TRBJ1-6; D may be TRBD1 (6 bases). CDR1 and CDR2 (germline): MNHEY, SMNVEV (reference sequence). The V gene lost 8 bases and the J gene lost 4 bases, with 18 bases spanning the gap. This CDR3 comprises 16 residues. The CDR3 DNA is TGTGCCAGCCCTTATGGGGGGCCCTCATATAATTCACCCCTCCACTTT. It encodes CASPYGGPSYNSPLHF.

The chain employs TRBV2 and TRBJ2-7, with TRBD2 matching 8 bases. Looked up from germline, CDR1 is SNHLY and CDR2 is FYNNEI. The CDR3 extends over 15 amino acids. The DNA of the CDR3 is TGTGCGAGTGGGCTAATAGCGGGGAGAGATCTCGAGCAGTACTTC. Its protein is CASGLIAGRDLEQYF.

The chain couples TRBV4-1 to TRBJ1-6; D not resolved. There are 13 residues in the CDR3. Germline CDR1 reads MGHRA; CDR2 reads YSYEKL. V lost 1 base and J lost 9, with 7 bases in between. The CDR3 DNA reads as TGCGCCAGCAGCCAAGGGCCAGCTTCACCCCTCCACTTT. Its protein product is CASSQGPASPLHF.

Worth noting for this clonotype: This could be a read error, since a much larger clone is one nucleotide away. The chain couples TRBV7-2 to TRBJ2-7; D is perhaps TRBD1 or TRBD2 (5 bases each). The CDR3 has 15 residues. Germline V gene sequence: CDR1 SGHTA, CDR2 FQGNSA. Here the CDR3 DNA reads TGTGCCGGCAGCTTAGACGTGGTGGGACGCTACGAGCAGTACTTC. It codes for CAGSLDVVGRYEQYF.

This clonotype was seen only a few times. The chain links TRBV20-1 to TRBJ2-7; D is unresolved. CDR1 DFQATT and CDR2 SNEGSKA come from the germline V gene (reference sequence). Trimming removed 5 bases from V and 3 bases from J, with 14 bases in between. This CDR3 is 13 amino acids long. The CDR3, as DNA: TGCAGTGCTCCCCCAGACGTTGGCTACGAGCAGTACTTC. Amino acid sequence: CSAPPDVGYEQYF.